These 23 T cell receptor beta chains share one sample of origin, sequenced in a study of cytomegalovirus exposure and HLA in healthy donors. In the PCR, 60 Vbeta and 13 Jbeta primers were used. Measured with immunoSEQ multiplex PCR; TCRdb has only the in-frame clones, and not every one. The sample contains 140,000 to 150,000 clones, around 70% of which appear only once. Input material: PBMCs. The receptors derive from a woman in her sixties or seventies in good health and CMV-seropositive.

This rearrangement joins TRBV30 to TRBJ2-7, with TRBD1 matching over 10 bases. The length of the CDR3 is 14 residues. CDR1 is GTSNPN, CDR2 SVGIG, per germline (reference sequence). J lost 6 bases, V lost 7 bases, and 12 bases had no gene match. The CDR3 coding sequence is TGTGCCTCACGACCTCGGGACAGGGGAGCCGAGCAGTACTTC. As protein: CASRPRDRGAEQYF. Complete variable domain (other parts from reference TRBV30 and TRBJ2-7): SQTIHQWPATLVQPVGSPLSLECTVEGTSNPNLYWYRQAAGRGLQLLFYSVGIGQISSEVPQNLSASRPQDRQFILSSKKLLLSDSGFYLCASRPRDRGAEQYFGPGTRLTVT.

This sequence joins TRBV6-1 and TRBJ2-1, with 8 bases identical to TRBD2. The germline CDR1 and CDR2 sequences are MNHNS and SASEGT. V shed 6 bases and J 2 bases; nucleotides not matched to a gene: 0. CDR3 size: 13 residues. CDR3 coding DNA: TGTGCCAGCAGGCGGGAGGCCTACAATGAGCAGTTCTTC. This gives the protein CASRREAYNEQFF.

In its sample, this clone was seen a few times. The chain couples TRBV19 to TRBJ2-7; 10 positions agree with TRBD1. CDR1 LNHDA and CDR2 SQIVND come from the germline V gene (reference sequence). Trimming took 6 bases from V and 5 from J; bases not matched to a gene: 7. The CDR3 length is 14 residues. This CDR3 reads CASRAGTGVHEQYF. The CDR3 DNA is TGTGCCAGTAGGGCTGGGACAGGGGTCCACGAGCAGTACTTC.

The chain recombines TRBV27 with TRBJ2-1; D perhaps matches TRBD2 (6 bases). The V gene lost 2 bases and the J gene lost 7 bases, with 12 bases spanning the gap. Germline lookup yields CDR1 MNHEY and CDR2 SMNVEV (reference sequence). This CDR3 comprises 14 residues. The CDR3 here is CASSLEGAGNEQFF. Written as DNA, the CDR3 is TGTGCCAGCAGTTTAGAGGGAGCGGGTAATGAGCAGTTCTTC.

The chain combines TRBV6-1 with TRBJ2-7; no firm D call. This CDR3 region has 14 residues. Germline CDR1 MNHNS, CDR2 SASEGT. V was pared by 2 bases and J by 4 bases, with 12 bases between. The CDR3 is CASSERLPPYEQYF. The CDR3 nucleotides are TGTGCCAGCAGTGAAAGACTGCCACCGTACGAGCAGTACTTC.

This clone was seen a few times. This chain uses TRBV4-1 with TRBJ2-3, with a tentative D call TRBD2 (5 bases). With 6 bases removed from V and 2 bases from J, the gap between germline ends came to 9 bases. The CDR3 covers 13 residues. Germline values: CDR1 MGHRA, CDR2 YSYEKL. The CDR3 coding sequence is TGCGCCAGCAGTAGCGAGACCACAGATACGCAGTATTTT. Translation gives CASSSETTDTQYF.

V gene TRBV21-1 combines with J gene TRBJ1-5; TRBD1 is the table's D call and was not checked against the DNA. TRBV21-1 is noted as a pseudogene. The CDR3 length is 16 residues. CDR3 residues: CASSKGPTQQNQPQHF. In DNA form, the CDR3 reads TGTGCCAGCAGCAAAGGCCCCACTCAACAGAATCAGCCCCAGCATTTT.

The chain employs TRBV25-1 and TRBJ2-1; TRBD2 matches 7 bases. Germline V gives CDR1 MGHDK, CDR2 SYGVNS. V trimming: 8 bases; J trimming: 10 bases; junction bases outside the gene matches: 17. This CDR3 has 15 residues. CDR3 loop: CASAKGELAIGEQFF. The CDR3 nucleotides read TGTGCCAGCGCGAAAGGGGAACTAGCGATCGGGGAGCAGTTCTTC.

J is TRBJ2-1 and V is TRBV6-5, with 9 bases matching TRBD1. Germline CDR1 reads MNHEY; CDR2 reads SVGAGI. V gave up 6 bases and J gave up 3 bases; unmatched junction bases: 3. The length of the CDR3 is 14 residues. The chain's CDR3 is CASRGTGFYNEQFF. Written as DNA, the CDR3 is TGTGCCAGCAGGGGGACAGGGTTCTACAATGAGCAGTTCTTC.

The J gene is TRBJ1-1, the V gene TRBV27, with unresolved D. Germline-derived CDR1 and CDR2 are MNHEY and SMNVEV (reference sequence). The CDR3 spans 11 residues. V lost 2 bases and J lost 10, with 8 bases in between. The CDR3 is CASSLGGRAFF. For the CDR3, the DNA is TGTGCCAGCAGTTTAGGCGGTCGAGCTTTCTTT.

This clone showed up just a few times. The genes are TRBV28 and TRBJ1-1; no clear D gene. Trimming took 0 bases from V and 1 from J, leaving 9 bases between them. CDR3 length: 15 amino acids. Germline CDR1 is MDHEN and CDR2 is SYDVKM. CDR3 protein: CASSLWGRENTEAFF. The CDR3 coding sequence is TGTGCCAGCAGTTTATGGGGGAGGGAGAACACTGAAGCTTTCTTT.

The chain recombines TRBV28 with TRBJ2-3, with 13 bases matching TRBD2. Germline assignment: CDR1 MDHEN and CDR2 SYDVKM. CDR3 size: 17 residues. V lost 3 bases to trimming and J lost 3 bases; unmatched junction nucleotides: 6. CDR3 DNA sequence: TGTGCCAGCAGTTTTAGGACTAGCGGGAGTAAGACAGATACGCAGTATTTT. It is translated as CASSFRTSGSKTDTQYF.

This chain links TRBV5-1 with TRBJ2-7; 7 bases map to TRBD2. CDR1 and CDR2 from the germline V gene are SGHRS and YFSETQ. V was clipped by 4 bases and J by 1 base; unmatched bases: 2. The CDR3 has 13 amino acids. The CDR3 nucleotides are TGCGCCAGCAGCCGCGGGAGTTCCTACGAGCAGTACTTC. Encoded protein: CASSRGSSYEQYF.

The chain combines TRBV30 with TRBJ1-3; TRBD1 matches 10 bases. CDR1 is GTSNPN and CDR2 is SVGIG in the germline V gene (reference sequence). With 3 bases clipped from V and 4 bases from J, the junction kept 3 bases outside the gene matches. The CDR3 is 14 amino acids. CDR3 DNA sequence: TGTGCCTGGAGCGCGACAGGGGGCGGAAACACCATATATTTT. This translates into CAWSATGGGNTIYF.

The V call is TRBV14, the J call TRBJ1-1; TRBD1 matches 7 bases. The CDR3 has 14 residues. J gave up 2 bases and V 4 bases, and 4 bases lay outside the gene matches. Germline-derived CDR1 and CDR2 are SGHDN and FVKESK. CDR3 amino acids: CASSPRQGNTEAFF. CDR3 nucleotides: TGTGCCAGCAGCCCCCGACAGGGTAACACTGAAGCTTTCTTT.

V and J are TRBV6-1 and TRBJ2-7; D is possibly TRBD2 (7 bases). The CDR3 sequence is 15 residues long. The germline gives CDR1 MNHNS, CDR2 SASEGT. The V and J ends lost 6 bases and 1 base respectively, with 16 bases between them. DNA for the CDR3: TGTGCCAGCAGGCCCAGGGGAGGGAGGTCCTACGAGCAGTACTTC. Residues: CASRPRGGRSYEQYF.

The sample holds a few counts of this clone. The J gene is TRBJ2-7, the V gene TRBV5-1; D call uncertain. Trimming cost V 4 bases and J 0 bases, with 17 bases left between them. The length of the CDR3 is 16 residues. Germline V gene lookup returns CDR1 SGHRS and CDR2 YFSETQ. CDR3 protein: CASSLRSETASYEQYF. The CDR3 coding sequence is TGCGCCAGCAGCCTGAGGTCAGAGACTGCCTCCTACGAGCAGTACTTC.

This clone was seen a handful of times. This chain uses TRBV25-1 with TRBJ2-7; the D gene is possibly TRBD1 (5 bases). V was trimmed by 5 bases and J by 4 bases, leaving 6 bases between them. CDR1 is MGHDK, CDR2 SYGVNS, per germline. The CDR3 has 11 amino acids. The CDR3 sequence is CASSPGYEQYF. The CDR3 DNA reads as TGTGCCAGCAGTCCAGGGTACGAGCAGTACTTC.

This clone was counted once. The rearrangement joins TRBV29-1 to TRBJ1-1; D is perhaps TRBD1 (6 bases). Trimming pared 3 bases from V and 1 base from J, leaving 18 bases between. Germline CDR1 is SQVTM and CDR2 is ANQGSEA. The CDR3 totals 16 residues. CDR3 sequence: CSVDGKGQGWNTEAFF. The DNA of the CDR3 is TGCAGCGTTGACGGGAAAGGGCAGGGGTGGAACACTGAAGCTTTCTTT.

The rearrangement links TRBV2 to TRBJ1-5; a possible D gene is TRBD1 (5 bases). The germline V gene encodes CDR1 SNHLY and CDR2 FYNNEI. V gave up 4 bases and J gave up 7 bases, with 11 bases separating them. The CDR3 extends over 13 amino acids. The CDR3 sequence: CASSAGDRQPQHF. CDR3 DNA: TGTGCCAGCAGTGCGGGGGATCGGCAGCCCCAGCATTTT.

The chain uses TRBV6-6 and TRBJ2-7; a possible D gene is TRBD2 (5 bases). V was shortened by 10 bases and J by 0 bases, with 10 bases between the two germline ends. This CDR3 contains 12 residues. Per the germline V gene, CDR1 is MNHNY and CDR2 is SVGAGI (reference sequence). The CDR3 DNA reads as TGTGCCACCGCGGGCGGCTCCTACGAGCAGTACTTC. This encodes CATAGGSYEQYF.

This clone was seen only a few times. The chain uses TRBV5-1 and TRBJ2-5; 7 positions agree with TRBD1. The germline gives CDR1 SGHRS, CDR2 YFSETQ. V was pared by 4 bases and J by 1 base, with 16 bases of the junction left unmatched. This CDR3 contains 18 residues. CDR3 coding DNA: TGCGCCAGCAGCCCGAATCCTGACAGGGCCACCTTCCAAGAGACCCAGTACTTC. The encoded protein is CASSPNPDRATFQETQYF.

V usage is TRBV28 and J usage is TRBJ2-3; D remains unclear. The CDR3 covers 17 residues. V shed 6 bases and J shed 4 bases, with 23 bases lying between them. Germline V gene lookup returns CDR1 MDHEN and CDR2 SYDVKM. CDR3 amino acids: CASSKLSMKTRSDTQYF. CDR3 sequence (DNA): TGTGCCAGCAGCAAATTGAGTATGAAGACCAGGTCAGATACGCAGTATTTT.